These 21 T cell receptor beta chains were sequenced from one sample in a study of metastatic and nonmetastatic thyroid tumors. From the PCR reads, TCRdb re-called clones with MiXCR. The sample records approximately 26,000 clones, around 13% being singletons. None of the patients had undergone any treatment ahead of thyroid surgery. The material sequenced was blood. The receptors originated from a female donor with papillary thyroid cancer or a benign thyroid nodule (not recorded which). Some clones in this sample may be carry-over from other donors' samples.

Comment on this clone: Possible read error: a much larger clone is one base away. The chain couples TRBV5-4 to TRBJ1-5; a possible D gene is TRBD1 (5 bases). The CDR3 is 15 residues long. The germline V gene has CDR1 SGHNT and CDR2 YYREEE (reference sequence). The V end lost 4 bases, the J end lost 2 bases, and 13 bases lay between the germline ends. CDR3 nucleotides: TGTGCCAGCAGCGGGGGTGGCGTACGCAATCAGCCCCAGCATTTT. Protein product: CASSGGGVRNQPQHF.

There are many counts of this clone. The chain links TRBV6-5 to TRBJ1-1; 7 nucleotides agree with TRBD1. Per germline, CDR1 MNHEY and CDR2 SVGAGI. V was pared by 5 bases and J by 0 bases, with 15 bases of the junction left unmatched. The CDR3 has 18 residues. CDR3 residues: CASSRRAFSGGVNTEAFF. CDR3 coding DNA: TGTGCCAGCAGTCGTCGGGCCTTCTCAGGGGGGGTGAACACTGAAGCTTTCTTT.

This clone was seen repeatedly, ten times or more. This chain links TRBV6-2 or TRBV6-3 with TRBJ2-3; 11 positions agree with TRBD2. CDR1 is MNHEY and CDR2 is SVGEGT in the germline V gene. Trimming cost V 2 bases and J 4 bases; bases outside gene matches: 2. This CDR3 is 15 amino acids long. The CDR3 protein is CASSYEGLAADTQYF. DNA for the CDR3: TGTGCCAGCAGTTACGAGGGACTAGCGGCAGATACGCAGTATTTT.

This clone appeared many times. The chain couples TRBV4-1 to TRBJ2-7; the D gene is possibly TRBD2 (6 bases). The CDR3 runs 15 residues. Looked up from germline, CDR1 is MGHRA and CDR2 is YSYEKL. Trimming left V 3 bases short and J 6 bases short, with 18 bases between. The CDR3 DNA follows: TGCGCCAGCAGCCAGTTATATGGGACTTTCTCCGAGCAGTACTTC. Translation gives CASSQLYGTFSEQYF.

Turning to this clone: The junction does not match germline at one end; this may be a read error. This rearrangement joins TRBV20-1 to TRBJ1-1; D unresolved. The CDR3 covers 11 residues. Germline CDR1 and CDR2: DFQATT and SNEGSKA (reference sequence). CDR3 protein: CRAGRSTEALF. The CDR3 bases are TGCAGAGCTGGGCGGTCCACTGAAGCTCTCTTT.

This clone was counted many times. V and J are TRBV28 and TRBJ2-1, with D maybe TRBD1 (5 bases). Trimming left V 6 bases short and J 0 bases short, with 15 bases between. The CDR3 spans 16 residues. Germline V gives CDR1 MDHEN, CDR2 SYDVKM. The CDR3 loop is CASRTPGAGSYNEQFF. The CDR3 DNA reads as TGTGCCAGCAGAACCCCTGGGGCCGGCTCCTACAATGAGCAGTTCTTC.

This clone appeared many times. The chain uses TRBV20-1 and TRBJ1-5; TRBD1 matches at 8 bases. The CDR3 is made up of 15 amino acids. The ends lost 2 bases at V and 2 bases at J; junction bases unmatched: 5. Germline CDR1 is DFQATT and CDR2 is SNEGSKA (reference sequence). The CDR3 protein is CSARPGGFGNQPQHF. The CDR3 bases are TGCAGTGCTAGACCAGGGGGCTTTGGCAATCAGCCCCAGCATTTT.

This clone appeared many times. The chain uses TRBV30 and TRBJ1-1, with TRBD1 as a possible D gene (5 bases). Germline V gene data show CDR1 as GTSNPN and CDR2 as SVGIG (reference sequence). This CDR3 is 14 amino acids long. V was trimmed by 4 bases and J by 0 bases, leaving 12 bases between them. CDR3 loop: CAWNGGTVNTEAFF. In DNA form, the CDR3 reads TGTGCCTGGAACGGGGGGACGGTGAACACTGAAGCTTTCTTT.

Many counts were recorded for this clone. The chain has TRBV6-1 and TRBJ1-3; no clear D gene. Looked up from germline, CDR1 is MNHNS and CDR2 is SASEGT. V was clipped by 5 bases and J by 4 bases, with 12 bases between them. The CDR3 is 14 residues long. CDR3 nucleotides: TGTGCCAGCAGTCCCCAGATAGAGGGAAACACCATATATTTT. As protein: CASSPQIEGNTIYF.

Relative to its sample, this clone is medium-sized. The chain is built from TRBV20-1 and TRBJ2-7; perhaps TRBD2 as D (5 bases). The CDR3 covers 15 residues. Deletions cut 3 bases from V and 3 bases from J, with 18 bases between. Germline V gene sequence: CDR1 DFQATT, CDR2 SNEGSKA (reference sequence). DNA for the CDR3: TGCAGTGCTAGGACGATGGAGGAACGCTACTACGAGCAGTACTTC. This encodes CSARTMEERYYEQYF.

This clone was recorded many times. V gene TRBV2 combines with J gene TRBJ2-2; D not certain. With 7 bases removed from V and 5 bases from J, the gap between germline ends came to 20 bases. CDR3 length: 16 residues. The V gene's germline CDR1 is SNHLY and CDR2 FYNNEI. As DNA, the CDR3 is TGTGCCAGCACCGAGAGTTCGACGGTGGGGACCGGGGAGCTGTTTTTT. Translated: CASTESSTVGTGELFF.

This clone came up many times. V usage is TRBV5-1 and J usage is TRBJ2-1; TRBD2 matches at 7 bases. The ends lost 4 bases at V and 8 bases at J; junction bases unmatched: 9. The germline V gene encodes CDR1 SGHRS and CDR2 YFSETQ. The CDR3 runs to 14 residues. The CDR3, as DNA: TGCGCCAGCAGCGGGACTAACTCACTGGATGAGCAGTTCTTC. It specifies CASSGTNSLDEQFF.

A note on this clone: Here the CDR3 omits its conserved ending phenylalanine or tryptophan, so a read error is the likely source. The chain combines TRBV5-8 with TRBJ2-7; D remains ambiguous. Germline assignment: CDR1 SGHTS and CDR2 YDEGEE. The CDR3 extends over 15 amino acids. Here the CDR3 reads CASSLVPQAYYDQYL. The CDR3 bases are TGTGCCAGCAGCTTGGTCCCTCAAGCCTACTACGACCAGTACCTC.

This clone was seen ten or more times. V is TRBV19 and J is TRBJ1-1; D is possibly TRBD1 (6 bases). The germline V gene encodes CDR1 LNHDA and CDR2 SQIVND (reference sequence). This CDR3 has 14 amino acids. The germline V and J ends were trimmed by 7 bases and 6 bases, with 18 bases remaining between them. The CDR3 nucleotides read TGTGCCAGTACCACCAACTGGGGGCGGGCTGAAGCTTTCTTT. Translation gives CASTTNWGRAEAFF.

Within the sample, this clone is medium-sized. The rearrangement joins TRBV20-1 to TRBJ1-5, with D hard to call. Germline V gene lookup returns CDR1 DFQATT and CDR2 SNEGSKA (reference sequence). The CDR3 has 12 amino acids. The V end was cut by 2 bases, the J end by 2 bases, with 4 bases between. CDR3 sequence: CSARQGNQPQHF. Written as DNA, the CDR3 is TGCAGTGCTAGACAGGGCAATCAGCCCCAGCATTTT.

In this sample, this clone turned up many times. The rearrangement uses TRBV7-2 and TRBJ2-1, with D uncertain. The V end was cut by 7 bases, the J end by 7 bases, with 14 bases between. CDR1 is SGHTA and CDR2 is FQGNSA in the germline V gene. The CDR3 length is 13 residues. The CDR3 nucleotides are TGTGCCAGCACCTTGGTTCGCCTAAATGAGCAGTTCTTC. Translating it yields CASTLVRLNEQFF.

The rearrangement uses TRBV20-1 and TRBJ1-5; the D gene is possibly TRBD1 (6 bases). Germline V gene data show CDR1 as DFQATT and CDR2 as SNEGSKA (reference sequence). The CDR3 is 14 amino acids. The V and J ends lost 8 bases and 6 bases respectively, with 20 bases between them. The CDR3 spells CSTPQGGLGQPQHF. CDR3 coding DNA: TGCAGTACTCCACAGGGCGGTCTGGGTCAGCCCCAGCATTTT.

Only one count was recorded for this clone. The J gene is TRBJ2-2, the V gene TRBV3-1; 10 bases agree with TRBD1. The CDR3 totals 13 residues. V trimming: 8 bases; J trimming: 8 bases; junction bases outside the gene matches: 5. Germline CDR1 reads LGHDT; CDR2 reads YNNKEL (reference sequence). The CDR3 DNA reads TGTGCCAGCGGAGACAGGGGGCTAGGGGAGCTGTTTTTT. It specifies CASGDRGLGELFF.

This clone was picked up a small number of times. At one end, the junction sequence differs from germline, possibly due to a read error. V and J are TRBV4-2 and TRBJ1-2; D unclear. The CDR3 length is 13 residues. The germline CDR1 and CDR2 sequences are LGHNA and YNFKEQ. This chain's CDR3 is CASSQGVSYVYTF. CDR3 in DNA: TGTGCCAGCAGCCAAGGGGTCAGCTATGTCTACACCTTC.

In its sample, this clone was seen many times. This rearrangement joins TRBV12-5 to TRBJ2-2; TRBD2 matches 14 bases. The V and J ends lost 3 bases and 5 bases, in that order; junction bases with no gene match: 2. The CDR3 runs to 16 residues. The germline V gene encodes CDR1 LGHNT and CDR2 FRNRAP. In nucleotides, the CDR3 is TGTGCTAGTGGTTTAGGGACTAGCGGGAGTACCGGGGAGCTGTTTTTT. It is translated as CASGLGTSGSTGELFF.

This clone was detected ten times or more. This chain joins TRBV12-3 or TRBV12-4 and TRBJ2-1; D is possibly TRBD2 (6 bases). This CDR3 region has 18 residues. Trimming shortened V by 0 bases and J by 4 bases, and 19 bases separated the two germline ends. For the CDR3, the DNA is TGTGCCAGCAGTTTAGCGGGCGGGATTCCCTTAACGTACAATGAGCAGTTCTTC. Amino acids: CASSLAGGIPLTYNEQFF.